This is a list of T cell receptor beta chains from one sample in a study of beta chain features in type 1 diabetes. The protocol was immunoSEQ multiplex PCR, while the TCRdb copy is restricted to in-frame clones and leaves out a portion. The sample records some 370,000 clones, roughly 9.8% being singletons. Input material: central memory CD4+ T cells from blood. The receptors here all came from a man aged 30-40 years with type 1 diabetes. Each CDR3 is given with its conserved first and last residue. A D gene is named only where the DNA matches it firmly. Size is omitted from some rows. Given values are once, few, many or a class for expanded clones.

. TRBJ1-2 . TRBV28 TGTGCCAGCAGTTTAAGCATCTATGGCTACACCTTC CASSLSIYGYTF
few TRBJ2-3 TRBD2 TRBV9 TGTGCCAGCAGCGTAACTCCCCCAGCGGGAGGGAACACAGATACGCAGTATTTT CASSVTPPAGGNTDTQYF
. TRBJ2-1 . TRBV19 TGTGCCAGTAGTATAATGGACATCTACAATGAGCAGTTCTTC CASSIMDIYNEQFF
. TRBJ1-5 . TRBV11-3 TGTGCCAGCAGCTTAGAGTCGGGGCGCAATCAGCCCCAGCATTTT CASSLESGRNQPQHF
. TRBJ1-1 . TRBV7-8 TGTGCCAGCAGCTTAGGGCGAAGGAGGGGAGGAACTGAAGCTTTCTTT CASSLGRRRGGTEAFF
few TRBJ2-1 . TRBV2 TGTGCCAGCAGTGATACTAGCAACTCCTACAATGAGCAGTTCTTC CASSDTSNSYNEQFF
. TRBJ1-4 TRBD1 TRBV7-2 TGTGCCAGTTCACTGGGGAACAGGGGCCGGGAAAAACTGTTTTTT CASSLGNRGREKLFF
few TRBJ2-7 . TRBV4-2 TGTGCCAGCAGCCAAGCGGACACCGCCTACGAGCAGTACTTC CASSQADTAYEQYF
few TRBJ2-7 . TRBV2 TGTGCCAGCAGTCAGGGAGACTACGAGCAGTACTTC CASSQGDYEQYF
. TRBJ1-4 TRBD1 TRBV7-9 TGTGCCAGCAGCCAGGGGGTACGGGGTGAAAAACTGTTTTTT CASSQGVRGEKLFF
. TRBJ2-7 . TRBV7-2 TGTGCCAGCAGCTTAGGGGCCCTCTACGAGCAGTACTTC CASSLGALYEQYF
. TRBJ2-2 . TRBV4-3 TGCGCCAGCAGCCAAGCACTGCAGGGAGGCGGCTATAACACCGGGGAGCTGTTTTTT CASSQALQGGGYNTGELFF
. TRBJ1-1 . TRBV19 TGTGCCAGTAGGGAGGGCTACATGAACACTGAAGCTTTCTTT CASREGYMNTEAFF
. TRBJ2-2 TRBD2 TRBV7-2 TGTGCCAGCAGCTTTTCTAGCGGGGGGGCCGGGGAGCTGTTTTTT CASSFSSGGAGELFF
many TRBJ2-1 TRBD2 TRBV6-4 TGTGCCAGCAGTGGTCTAGCGGGAGTAGTCCATGAGCAGTTCTTC CASSGLAGVVHEQFF
. TRBJ1-1 . TRBV30 TGTGCCTGGAGTGTGGATGGTAGCAGACCTGAAGCTTTCTTT CAWSVDGSRPEAFF
. TRBJ2-3 . TRBV12-2 TGTGCAAGTCGCTTAGGGTCCCGGTTTTTAGGGCAGTATTTT CASRLGSRFLGQYF
. TRBJ2-7 . TRBV5-1 TGCGCCAGCAGCTCCTTAGGGGTTACCTACGAGCAGTACTTC CASSSLGVTYEQYF
. TRBJ2-5 . TRBV10-1 TGCGCCAGGGAGACCCAGTACTTC CARETQYF
. TRBJ1-1 . TRBV19 TGTGCCAGTAGTATGAGAGGGCAGGGGTCTCTTGTCCGGAACACTGAAGCTTTCTTT CASSMRGQGSLVRNTEAFF
. TRBJ2-7 . TRBV5-4 TGTGCCAGCAGTCCTGGTCGACTCTACGAGCAGTACTTC CASSPGRLYEQYF
many TRBJ2-5 TRBD2 TRBV28 TGTGCCGTAGGGCGGGGGGAGACCCAGTACTTC CAVGRGETQYF
. TRBJ2-3 . TRBV7-2 TGTGCCAGCACCCGCCTCATCACAGATACGCAGTATTTT CASTRLITDTQYF
. TRBJ1-5 . TRBV4-1 TGCGCCAGCAGCCAAGATCCCTTGCAGCCCCAGCATTTT CASSQDPLQPQHF
few TRBJ2-3 . TRBV5-1 TGCGCCAGCAGCTTGGCTCAGGGCACAGATACGCAGTATTTT CASSLAQGTDTQYF
few TRBJ2-3 . TRBV7-2 TGTGCCAGCAGCTTCAGGTATAACAGCCCCAGGGATACGCAGTATTTT CASSFRYNSPRDTQYF
few TRBJ1-2 . TRBV28 TGTGCCAGCAGTACAACTGGGACGTTCGGGGGCTACACCTTC CASSTTGTFGGYTF
few TRBJ1-4 . TRBV6-5 TGTGCCAGCAGCCCGGGAAGGGGAGGCGAAAAACTGTTTTTT CASSPGRGGEKLFF
few TRBJ1-1 TRBD1 TRBV5-1 TGCGCCAGCAGCAAAGGACAGGGGGCGGGGAACACTGAAGCTTTCTTT CASSKGQGAGNTEAFF
. TRBJ2-5 . TRBV4-2 TGTGCCAGCAGCCAAGAGGGGTCCTCCCAAGAGACCCAGTACTTC CASSQEGSSQETQYF
many TRBJ2-7 TRBD1 TRBV5-5 TGTGCCAGCAGCCTGGGACAGACTTCGGCCTACGAGCAGTACTTC CASSLGQTSAYEQYF
. TRBJ2-7 . TRBV9 TGTGCCAGCAGCCCCAGTCCCTACGAGCAGTACTTC CASSPSPYEQYF
few TRBJ1-1 . TRBV5-1 TGCGCCAGCAGCCTGGAGTCGATTAGGGACACTGAAGCTTTCTTT CASSLESIRDTEAFF
few TRBJ1-2 . TRBV7-2 TGTGCCAGCAGCTTAATTTCGGCAGGGTATGGCTACACCTTC CASSLISAGYGYTF
. TRBJ2-7 . TRBV10-2 TGCGCCAGCACCAGGCACGTGGCTGGAGAGCAGTACTTC CASTRHVAGEQYF
many TRBJ2-1 . TRBV7-2 TGTGCCAGCAGCTCGGCCCTTCATGAGTTCTTC CASSSALHEFF
few TRBJ2-3 . TRBV6-1 TGTGCCAGCAGTTTGTTCGGGGCACGCACAGATACGCAGTATTTT CASSLFGARTDTQYF
. TRBJ1-1 . TRBV6-6 TGTGCCAGCAGGTACCGGGGGCACACTGAAGCTTTCTTT CASRYRGHTEAFF
. TRBJ2-5 TRBD2 TRBV12-5 TGTGCTAGTGGTTTGGGACTAGCGGGGACCACAGAGACCCAGTACTTC CASGLGLAGTTETQYF
few TRBJ2-5 . TRBV7-2 TGTGCCAGCAGTCAAGCGGCCCAAGAGACCCAGTACTTC CASSQAAQETQYF
. TRBJ2-6 . TRBV30 TGTGCCTGGCGGCGTGGCAGGGGGGGAGCTGGGGCCAACGTCCTGACTTTC CAWRRGRGGAGANVLTF
. TRBJ2-7 TRBD2 TRBV15 TGTGCCACCCTGCCGTTGGGAGGGCTTTCGGGCGAGCAGTACTTC CATLPLGGLSGEQYF
few TRBJ1-3 TRBD1 TRBV14 TGTGCCAGCAGCCACAGGGGGCATGGAAACACCATATATTTT CASSHRGHGNTIYF
. TRBJ1-4 . TRBV7-9 TGTGCCAGCAGCTTCTTCCACCCCCAAGAAAAACTGTTTTTT CASSFFHPQEKLFF
. TRBJ2-5 . TRBV6-5 TGTGCCACCCTCCTGAGGGGCGGGGAGACCCAGTACTTC CATLLRGGETQYF
few TRBJ2-7 . TRBV7-2 TGTGCCAGCAGCTTAGGTTCCCACTACGAGCAGTACTTC CASSLGSHYEQYF
. TRBJ2-3 . TRBV2 TGTGCCAGCAGTGATTCAGGCACAGATACGCAGTATTTT CASSDSGTDTQYF
. TRBJ2-2 . TRBV11-3 TGTGCCAGCAGCTTAGACAGGGGGGCCGGGGAGCTGTTTTTT CASSLDRGAGELFF